This T cell receptor (beta chain) was found in a study of CD8+ T cells in alopecia areata. In the study overall: Administration of oral tofacitinib to treated patients was at 5 to 10 mg twice daily.

The CDR3 has 11 amino acids. Trimming shortened V by 4 bases and J by 13 bases, and 10 bases separated the two germline ends. Germline loops: CDR1 SGHDN, CDR2 FVKESK. This clone came up a few times. RNA extraction and reverse transcription yielded cDNA as sequencing template. Some clones are missing from TCRdb's copy, which holds only in-frame ones; the method was immunoSEQ multiplex PCR. The sample contains 75,000 to 100,000 clones, just over 70% of which appear only once. The treatment here: oral pan-JAK inhibitor, 5-10 mg twice daily. Lesional scalp punch biopsies and peripheral blood were collected from alopecia areata patients.

Source: CD8+ T cells sorted from blood, taken around week 44, from a patient treated with tofacitinib. The TCR was taken from a human donor with alopecia areata. The chain has TRBV14 and TRBJ2-2; no clear D. In nucleotides, the CDR3 is TGTGCCAGCAGCCGTTCAGAAGCGCTGTTTTTT. Protein: CASSRSEALFF.